The source of this T cell receptor beta chain is a study of CD8 T cells in Susac syndrome. Germline V lookup: CDR1 MDHEN, CDR2 SYDVKM. This CDR3 region has 14 residues. Between the trimmed V and J ends, which lost 4 bases and 9 bases, there was a span of 18 bases. Blood CD8+ and CD4+ T cells underwent high-throughput TCR beta sequencing. TEMRA cells were FACS-enriched, and CD8+ and CD4+ T cells were isolated negatively. Random hexamers were used to reverse transcribe the RNA input (0.5 to 1 ug). Coverage of TCR beta CDR3 amplification by immunoSEQ multiplex PCR extended to 54 Vbeta and 13 Jbeta. Via MiXCR, TCRdb re-called the immunoSEQ multiplex PCR reads, giving one row per CDR3 protein. In the table there are roughly 75,000 distinct CDR3 sequences, 93% of which are singletons.

The clonotype originates from a human donor with Susac syndrome. The V gene is TRBV28, the J gene TRBJ2-5; weak D call: TRBD2 (6 bases). The sequencing sample was made of CD4+ T cells from PBMCs. For the CDR3, the DNA is TGTGCCAGCAGTTGGAGGAGGGTCGGGTTGGCCCAGTACTTC. It is translated as CASSWRRVGLAQYF.